The 14 T cell receptor beta chains presented below share a single source sample, sequenced in a study of a mutant IDH1 vaccine in newly diagnosed glioma. No antigens are known for them. Profiling relied on immunoSEQ multiplex PCR, and the TCRdb table lists in-frame clones only, not all of them. Here the sample spans about 94,000 clones, over 85% being singletons. Time point given: week 47, end of study. Every vaccine dose comprised 300 ug of mutant IDH1 20-mer peptide plus topical imiquimod. Sequencing was performed on PBMCs, taken from a glioma patient whose treatment included an IDH1 peptide vaccine. The receptors derive from a woman between 45 and 65 years old with glioma.

The V and J genes are TRBV5-1 and TRBJ2-7; TRBD1 agrees at 8 bases. This CDR3 region has 14 residues. After removal of 6 bases from V and 7 bases from J, the junction contained 12 bases not matched to a gene. CDR1 and CDR2 from the germline V gene are SGHRS and YFSETQ. CDR3 in amino acids: CASTMGTGRLEQYF. The DNA for the CDR3 is TGCGCCAGCACCATGGGGACAGGCCGTTTGGAGCAGTACTTC.

The gene calls are TRBV6-5 and TRBJ2-5, with TRBD2 identical over 11 bases. V trimming: 5 bases; J trimming: 5 bases; junction bases outside the gene matches: 4. This CDR3 has 14 residues. The germline V gene encodes CDR1 MNHEY and CDR2 SVGAGI. CDR3 residues: CASSELAGEETQYF. In nucleotides, the CDR3 is TGTGCCAGCAGTGAACTAGCGGGAGAGGAGACCCAGTACTTC.

The chain employs TRBV11-2 and TRBJ2-7; 12 bases are a match to TRBD1. The CDR3 has 15 residues. Trimming removed 1 base from V and 7 bases from J; junction bases left unmatched: 5. The germline V gene has CDR1 SGHAT and CDR2 FQNNGV. The CDR3 region has the DNA TGTGCCAGCAGCTTAGTGGGGACAGGGGGCAAAGAGCAGTACTTC. Its protein is CASSLVGTGGKEQYF.

The CDR3 loop is CASRRVGNYEQYF. In DNA form, the CDR3 reads TGTGCCAGCCGGCGGGTTGGTAACTACGAGCAGTACTTC. This chain joins TRBV28 and TRBJ2-7; D is perhaps TRBD2 (5 bases). This CDR3 comprises 13 residues. Germline loops: CDR1 MDHEN, CDR2 SYDVKM. V lost 8 bases and J lost 3, with 14 bases in between.

The chain uses TRBV11-2 and TRBJ2-7; D may correspond to TRBD1 or TRBD2 (5 bases each). Germline V gives CDR1 SGHAT, CDR2 FQNNGV. The CDR3 has 16 amino acids. Deletions cut 2 bases from V and 5 bases from J, with 19 bases between. The CDR3 is CASSLNRDGNRHEQYF. The CDR3 coding sequence is TGTGCCAGCAGCTTAAATCGGGACGGGAACCGCCACGAGCAGTACTTC.

In this sample, this clone turned up once. An end of the junction does not agree with germline; a read error may underlie this. The same CDR3 can be traced to other DNA sequences in this sample. The chain employs TRBV10-3 and TRBJ1-4; D uncertain. The V gene's germline CDR1 is ENHRY and CDR2 SYGVKD. The CDR3 totals 14 residues. The CDR3 nucleotides are TGCGCCATCCAACGTGGGCCCGCCGATGAAAAACTGTTTTTT. Protein product: CAIQRGPADEKLFF.

The rearrangement links TRBV7-8 to TRBJ1-2; D may be TRBD1 (5 bases). This CDR3 comprises 15 residues. Deletions cut 2 bases from V and 3 bases from J, with 13 bases between. Per the germline V gene, CDR1 is SGHVS and CDR2 is FQNEAQ. CDR3 nucleotides: TGTGCCAGCAGCTTACGCAGGGAGGTGGACTATGGCTACACCTTC. Translating it yields CASSLRREVDYGYTF.

The CDR3 DNA reads TGTGCCAGCAGCGAGTGGGGGGGAACCTACGAGCAGTACTTC. This gives the protein CASSEWGGTYEQYF. The chain employs TRBV25-1 and TRBJ2-7; TRBD2 matches at 7 bases. The CDR3 is made up of 14 amino acids. V lost 6 bases and J lost 2; bases outside the gene matches: 7. The germline CDR1 and CDR2 sequences are MGHDK and SYGVNS.

The gene calls are TRBV16 and TRBJ2-2, with no clear D. Germline V gene sequence: CDR1 KGHSY, CDR2 FQNENV. Trimming left V 1 base short and J 1 base short, with 7 bases between. This CDR3 has 15 amino acids. The CDR3 coding sequence is TGTGCCAGCAGCCAATTCAAGCAGAACACCGGGGAGCTGTTTTTT. This codes for CASSQFKQNTGELFF.

This chain uses TRBV19 with TRBJ2-7; the match to TRBD1 covers 7 bases. The CDR3 length is 14 residues. Germline CDR1 reads LNHDA; CDR2 reads SQIVND (reference sequence). V gave up 5 bases and J gave up 3 bases; unmatched junction bases: 7. CDR3 sequence: CASSPRQGGYEQYF. CDR3 sequence (DNA): TGTGCCAGTAGTCCCCGACAGGGTGGCTACGAGCAGTACTTC.

The rearrangement joins TRBV5-1 to TRBJ2-3; either TRBD1 or TRBD2 may supply D (6 bases each). There are 14 residues in the CDR3. Germline values: CDR1 SGHRS, CDR2 YFSETQ. V gave up 7 bases and J gave up 1 base, with 13 bases separating them. The chain's CDR3 is CASGGREGTDTQYF. The CDR3 nucleotides read TGCGCCAGCGGGGGGCGGGAAGGCACAGATACGCAGTATTTT.

The rearrangement joins TRBV30 to TRBJ2-1, with 11 nucleotides matching TRBD2. The CDR3 length is 15 residues. The germline CDR1 and CDR2 sequences are GTSNPN and SVGIG (reference sequence). Germline trimming cut 6 bases from V and 4 bases from J; bases unmatched to any gene: 8. The CDR3: CACTLTSGGYNEQFF. The CDR3 nucleotides read TGTGCCTGTACGCTTACTAGCGGGGGATACAATGAGCAGTTCTTC.

The rearrangement uses TRBV4-1 and TRBJ1-6, with TRBD1 matching over 7 bases. Germline CDR1 is MGHRA and CDR2 is YSYEKL. V was pared by 7 bases and J by 10 bases, with 7 bases of the junction left unmatched. This CDR3 has 13 amino acids. As DNA, the CDR3 is TGCGCCAGCAAGAGAACAGGGGAATCACCCCTCCACTTT. Translated: CASKRTGESPLHF.

Worth noting for this clone: The sample has other DNA sequences that encode this CDR3 too. V is TRBV5-1 and J is TRBJ1-5; D ambiguous. Germline V gene data show CDR1 as SGHRS and CDR2 as YFSETQ. The CDR3 totals 14 residues. V shed 0 bases and J shed 2 bases, with 6 bases lying between them. CDR3 residues: CASSLGGGNQPQHF. The CDR3 region has the DNA TGCGCCAGCAGCTTGGGAGGTGGCAATCAGCCCCAGCATTTT.